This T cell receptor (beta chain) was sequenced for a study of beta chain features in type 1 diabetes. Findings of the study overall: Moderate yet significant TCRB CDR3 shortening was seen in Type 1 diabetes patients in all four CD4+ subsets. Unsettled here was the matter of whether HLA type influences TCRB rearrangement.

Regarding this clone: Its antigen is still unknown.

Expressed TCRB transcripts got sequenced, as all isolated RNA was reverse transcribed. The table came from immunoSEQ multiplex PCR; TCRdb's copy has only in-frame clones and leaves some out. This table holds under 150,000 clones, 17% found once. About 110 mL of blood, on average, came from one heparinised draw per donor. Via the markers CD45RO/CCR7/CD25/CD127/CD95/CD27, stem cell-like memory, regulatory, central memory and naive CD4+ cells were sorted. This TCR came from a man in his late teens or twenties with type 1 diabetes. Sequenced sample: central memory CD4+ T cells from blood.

The CDR3 DNA reads as TGTGCCAGCAGTTACTTAACAGGGGCCCGAGAGACCCAGTACTTC. Its translation: CASSYLTGARETQYF. The chain joins TRBV6-5 to TRBJ2-5, with TRBD1 matching over 7 bases. This CDR3 spans 15 amino acids. Germline V gene data show CDR1 as MNHEY and CDR2 as SVGAGI. The junction had 6 bases not matched to a gene; V was cut back by 1 base and J by 4 bases.